The 4 T cell receptor beta chains given below trace back to one sample, sequenced in a study of type 1 regulatory T cells. Antigens of these TCRs are unknown. Using its own MiXCR run on the reads, TCRdb lists one record per CDR3 protein. This sample has over 55,000 distinct CDR3 sequences, with around 49% found just once. The source material was cultured non-Tr1 T cells, either the whole culture or a sorted T cell fraction (not recorded which). All receptors derive from a human donor in good health.

V is TRBV7-3 and J is TRBJ2-7, with D perhaps matching TRBD2 (5 bases). V lost 5 bases and J 2 bases, leaving 16 bases between the germline ends. Germline V gene data show CDR1 as SGHTA and CDR2 as FQGTGA. This CDR3 region has 15 residues. In DNA, the CDR3 is TGTGCCAGCAGCCAATTACTAGTGAGAACCTACGAGCAGTACTTC. It codes for CASSQLLVRTYEQYF. Supplemented by reference TRBV7-3 and TRBJ2-7, the full variable domain reads GAGVSQTPSNKVTEKGKYVELRCDPISGHTALYWYRQSLGQGPEFLIYFQGTGAADDSGLPNDRFFAVRPEGSVSTLKIQRTERGDSAVYLCASSQLLVRTYEQYFGPGTRLTVT.

V and J are TRBV6-1 and TRBJ1-2, with unresolved D. Germline V gives CDR1 MNHNS, CDR2 SASEGT. Trimming pared 1 base from V and 8 bases from J, leaving 14 bases between. The CDR3 extends over 14 amino acids. CDR3 nucleotides: TGTGCCAGCAGTGAAGAGTATAGGCTGGGAGGCTACACCTTC. Its translation: CASSEEYRLGGYTF.

This chain joins TRBV25-1 and TRBJ1-4; unclear D gene. Germline V gene data show CDR1 as MGHDK and CDR2 as SYGVNS. Trimming pared 3 bases from V and 7 bases from J, leaving 12 bases between. This CDR3 region has 14 residues. For the CDR3, the DNA is TGTGCCAGCAGTGAGGAAGGGCCAGTTGAAAAACTGTTTTTT. It translates to CASSEEGPVEKLFF.

The chain combines TRBV4-2 with TRBJ1-3; D is uncertain. The CDR3 length is 12 residues. The V gene's germline CDR1 is LGHNA and CDR2 YNFKEQ. Between the trimmed V and J ends, which lost 5 bases and 3 bases, there was a span of 5 bases. The CDR3 region has the DNA TGTGCCAGCAGCGCAGATGGAAACACCATATATTTT. It yields the protein CASSADGNTIYF.